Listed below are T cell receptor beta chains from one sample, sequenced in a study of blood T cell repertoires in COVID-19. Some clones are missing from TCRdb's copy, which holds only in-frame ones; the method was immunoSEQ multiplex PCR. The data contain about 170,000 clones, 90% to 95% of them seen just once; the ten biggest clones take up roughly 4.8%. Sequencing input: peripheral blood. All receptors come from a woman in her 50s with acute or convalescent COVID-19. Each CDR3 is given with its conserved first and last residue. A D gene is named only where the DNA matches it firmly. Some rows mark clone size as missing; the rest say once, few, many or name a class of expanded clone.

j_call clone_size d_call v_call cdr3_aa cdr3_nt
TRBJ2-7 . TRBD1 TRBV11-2 CASSTGQGAYEQYF TGTGCCAGCAGCACCGGACAGGGGGCCTACGAGCAGTACTTC
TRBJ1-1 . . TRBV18 CASSPTGVNTEAFF TGTGCCAGCTCACCAACAGGAGTGAACACTGAAGCTTTCTTT
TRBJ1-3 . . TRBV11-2 CASSLEGGYSGNTIYF TGTGCCAGCAGCTTAGAGGGGGGATACTCTGGAAACACCATATATTTT
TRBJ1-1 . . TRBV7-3 CASSLSGEGHTEAFF TGTGCCAGCAGCTTATCGGGGGAGGGCCACACTGAAGCTTTCTTT
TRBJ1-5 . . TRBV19 CASMDSGNQPQHF TGTGCCAGTATGGACAGTGGCAATCAGCCCCAGCATTTT
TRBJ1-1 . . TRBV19 CASSPPGVWTEAFF TGTGCCAGTAGCCCGCCCGGTGTATGGACTGAAGCTTTCTTT
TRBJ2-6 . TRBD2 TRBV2 CASLTPLAGVGGANVLTF TGTGCCAGCCTTACCCCTCTAGCGGGAGTAGGTGGGGCCAACGTCCTGACTTTC
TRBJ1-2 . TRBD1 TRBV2 CASRDRAYGYTF TGTGCCAGCCGGGACAGGGCCTATGGCTACACCTTC
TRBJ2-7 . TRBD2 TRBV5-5 CASSSPKRGVDEQYF TGTGCCAGCTCCTCCCCCAAGCGGGGGGTCGACGAGCAGTACTTC
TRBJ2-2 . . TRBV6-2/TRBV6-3 CASSYSSTGTDTGELFF TGTGCCAGCAGTTACTCGAGTACAGGGACCGACACCGGGGAGCTGTTTTTT
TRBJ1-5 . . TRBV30 CAWSSVGGSNQPQHF TGTGCCTGGAGTTCGGTTGGGGGGAGCAATCAGCCCCAGCATTTT
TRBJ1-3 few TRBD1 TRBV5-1 CASSPGQSSGNTIYF TGCGCCAGCAGCCCGGGACAGAGCTCTGGAAACACCATATATTTT
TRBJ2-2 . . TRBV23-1 CASSLRQPTGELFF TGCGCCAGCAGTCTAAGACAGCCTACCGGGGAGCTGTTTTTT
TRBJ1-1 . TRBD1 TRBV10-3 CAISEYRGYGEAFF TGTGCCATCAGTGAGTACAGGGGGTACGGGGAAGCTTTCTTT
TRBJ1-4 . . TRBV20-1 CSASLPGVDEKLFF TGCAGTGCTAGTTTGCCCGGGGTGGATGAAAAACTGTTTTTT
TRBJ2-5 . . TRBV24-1 CATSDGAKETQYF TGTGCCACCAGTGATGGGGCGAAAGAGACCCAGTACTTC
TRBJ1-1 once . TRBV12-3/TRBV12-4 CASSFPGTEAFF TGTGCCAGCAGTTTTCCAGGAACTGAAGCTTTCTTT
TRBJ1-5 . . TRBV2 CASSRQTSQPQHF TGTGCCAGCAGCCGCCAGACTTCCCAGCCCCAGCATTTT
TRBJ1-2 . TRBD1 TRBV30 CAWRQGGLDGYTF TGTGCCTGGAGGCAGGGGGGTCTAGATGGCTACACCTTC
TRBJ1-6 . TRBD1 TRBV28 CASSSLGQVPHF TGTGCCAGCAGTTCCTTGGGACAGGTCCCCCACTTT
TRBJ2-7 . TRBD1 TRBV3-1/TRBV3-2 CASSRGQTYEQYF TGTGCCAGCAGCCGGGGACAGACCTACGAGCAGTACTTC
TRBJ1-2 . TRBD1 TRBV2 CASSKIGTGGYGYTF TGTGCCAGCAGTAAAATCGGGACAGGGGGCTATGGCTACACCTTC
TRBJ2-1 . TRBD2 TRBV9 CASSVAGWSSGRASGDEQFF TGTGCCAGCAGCGTAGCCGGGTGGTCCAGCGGGAGGGCCTCTGGGGATGAGCAGTTCTTC
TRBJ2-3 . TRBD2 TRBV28 CASSLSLTRENTDTQYF TGTGCCAGCAGTTTATCCCTCACGCGGGAGAACACAGATACGCAGTATTTT
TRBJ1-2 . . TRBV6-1 CASSEARVSVNYGYTF TGTGCCAGCAGTGAAGCCAGGGTATCAGTTAACTATGGCTACACCTTC
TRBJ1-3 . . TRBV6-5 CASSPDFNSGNTIYF TGTGCCAGCAGCCCGGACTTCAACTCTGGAAACACCATATATTTT
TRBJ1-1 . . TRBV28 CASRAGLSEDTEAFF TGTGCCAGCAGAGCAGGGCTCTCTGAGGACACTGAAGCTTTCTTT
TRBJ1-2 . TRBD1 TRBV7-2 CASSLGPDRGHGYTF TGTGCCAGCAGCTTAGGGCCGGACAGGGGGCATGGCTACACCTTC
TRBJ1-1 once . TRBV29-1 CSVGVMNTEAFF TGCAGCGTTGGTGTAATGAACACTGAAGCTTTCTTT
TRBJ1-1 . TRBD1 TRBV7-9 CASSLATQGGTEAFF TGTGCCAGCAGCTTAGCGACTCAGGGGGGCACTGAAGCTTTCTTT
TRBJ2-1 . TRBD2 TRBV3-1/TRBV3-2 CASSQGSGTSVQNEQFF TGTGCCAGCAGCCAGGGCTCGGGGACTAGCGTACAAAATGAGCAGTTCTTC
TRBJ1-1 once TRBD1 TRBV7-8 CASSSTGVGNAEAFF TGTGCCAGCAGCTCCACAGGGGTTGGTAACGCTGAAGCTTTCTTT
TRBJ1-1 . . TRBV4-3 CASSQRGRGDEAFF TGCGCCAGCAGCCAACGTGGAAGGGGCGATGAAGCTTTCTTT
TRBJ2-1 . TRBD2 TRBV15 CATSSPGLGMQFF TGTGCCACCAGCAGCCCGGGACTAGGAATGCAGTTCTTC
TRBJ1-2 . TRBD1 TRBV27 CASSPNRGKGGYTF TGTGCCAGCAGTCCAAACAGGGGTAAGGGTGGCTACACCTTC
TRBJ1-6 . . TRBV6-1 CASSEATYSPLHF TGTGCCAGCAGTGAAGCGACATACTCACCCCTCCACTTT
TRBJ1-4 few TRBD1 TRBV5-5 CASTGQSNEKLFF TGTGCAAGCACGGGACAGAGTAATGAAAAACTGTTTTTT
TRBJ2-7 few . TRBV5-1 CASSSETGLVYEQYF TGCGCCAGCAGCTCGGAGACAGGACTAGTTTACGAGCAGTACTTC
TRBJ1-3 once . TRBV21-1 CASSKPGTGGNTIYF TGTGCCAGCAGCAAACCCGGTACGGGGGGAAACACCATATATTTT
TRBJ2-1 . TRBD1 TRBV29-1 CSVAGTGNSYNEQFF TGCAGCGTTGCTGGGACAGGAAACTCCTACAATGAGCAGTTCTTC
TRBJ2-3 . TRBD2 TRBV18 CASSLGLAGGLSDTQYF TGTGCCAGCTCACTGGGACTAGCGGGGGGCCTGTCGGATACGCAGTATTTT
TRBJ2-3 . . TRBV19 CATAGQLTDTQYF TGTGCCACCGCGGGACAGCTCACAGATACGCAGTATTTT